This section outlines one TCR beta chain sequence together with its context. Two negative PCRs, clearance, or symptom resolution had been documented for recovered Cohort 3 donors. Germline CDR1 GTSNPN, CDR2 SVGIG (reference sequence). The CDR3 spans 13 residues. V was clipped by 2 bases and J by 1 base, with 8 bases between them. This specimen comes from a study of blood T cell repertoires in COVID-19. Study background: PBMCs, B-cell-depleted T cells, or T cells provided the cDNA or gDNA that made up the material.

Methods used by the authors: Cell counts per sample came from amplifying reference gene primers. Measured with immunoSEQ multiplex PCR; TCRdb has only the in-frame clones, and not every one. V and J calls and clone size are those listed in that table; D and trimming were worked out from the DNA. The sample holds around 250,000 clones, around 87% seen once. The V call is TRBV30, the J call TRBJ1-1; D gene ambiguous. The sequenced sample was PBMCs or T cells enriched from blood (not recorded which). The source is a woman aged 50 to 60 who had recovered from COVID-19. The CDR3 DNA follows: TGTGCCTGGAGTTTCGGGGAGAACACTGAAGCTTTCTTT. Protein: CAWSFGENTEAFF.